The clone carrying this T cell receptor beta chain was recorded only once. The data belong to a study of blood T cell repertoires in COVID-19. CDR3 length equals 16 residues. CDR1 is LGHNA, CDR2 YNFKEQ, per germline. Trimming removed 0 bases from V and 10 bases from J; junction bases left unmatched: 8. Sequenced by immunoSEQ multiplex PCR; TCRdb stores in-frame clones only, minus some. The sample holds 25,000 to 35,000 clones; roughly nine tenths are singletons and the top ten take over 9.5%. J is TRBJ1-4 and V is TRBV4-2, with 10 bases that match TRBD1. The sequence came from a human donor in a cohort sampled during active COVID-19. Sample: peripheral blood. The CDR3 region is CASSQEDRQGAVKLFF. The DNA for the CDR3 is TGTGCCAGCAGCCAAGAGGACAGACAGGGGGCAGTAAAACTGTTTTTT.